This T cell receptor (beta chain) was documented in a study of T cells in Graves' hyperthyroidism and ophthalmopathy (dated by TCRdb to between 2017 and 2020). In terms of the full investigation: To identify TCR V-J signatures that set the groups apart, the researchers used a discovery cohort of about a hundred patients, made up of 40 to 45 with Graves' ophthalmopathy and some 58 with stable Graves' hyperthyroidism. An independent validation cohort of some 18 hyperthyroidism patients and 17 patients who later progressed to ophthalmopathy tested prospective prediction of ophthalmopathy. After sampling, hyperthyroidism patients received methimazole starting at 30 mg daily, and ophthalmopathy patients received high-dose intravenous methylprednisolone. The paper describes TCR Vbeta CDR3 sequencing of about 140 peripheral blood samples, made up of around 41 ophthalmopathy patients, over 70 hyperthyroidism patients and about 17 progressor patients. The approximately 90 discovery patients were divided at random into training and test sets in a 7:3 ratio. In roughly six Graves' hyperthyroidism patients, the study also compared T-cell repertoires from thyroid tissue with T-cell repertoires from blood. Broad study findings and their caveats: Most expanded thyroid clonotypes (frequency above 0.001) were also found in blood, which suggests that blood repertoires may mirror thyroid immune responses. In validation, the model predicted progression to ophthalmopathy a median of approximately 6.6 months before onset, with approximately 71% sensitivity and around 76% specificity. Ophthalmopathy was separated from stable hyperthyroidism by a 13 V-J signature model, with roughly 88% sensitivity and about 81% specificity obtained in cross-validation and 80%/75% obtained in testing. No statistical method was used to set the sample size in advance, and investigators knew the group allocation.

Patients with uncontrolled infections, other autoimmune diseases, pregnancy or lactation were excluded. Diagnoses were established on the basis of clinical symptoms, serum thyroxine and TRAb, thyroid ultrasound, and orbital computed tomography. Total RNA was extracted using Trizol reagent, and RNA quality was assessed on an Agilent 2100 Bioanalyzer. Points on this clonotype: Its target antigen remains unknown. This may stem from a read error, because a much larger clone lies one nucleotide away. The CDR3 ends on some other residue instead of the conserved phenylalanine or tryptophan, so this is likely a read error.

V loses 4 bases of germline sequence and J loses 5 bases, and the interval between the two ends is 11 bases. The CDR3 adds up to 12 amino acids, both ends counted. Only the CDR3 part of the read is kept: 36 bases, read in frame from the first base. CDR1 SQVTM and CDR2 ANQGSEA are derived from the germline V gene. TCR beta CDR3 regions were amplified from RNA transcripts. A first-round RT-PCR of the TCR CDR3 used the HTBI primer set with the Qiagen OneStep RT-PCR kit. A second multiplex PCR round built the libraries, followed by size selection and purification. The libraries were sequenced on an Illumina HiSeq2000 using paired-end 100 bp reads. Per the original workflow: SOAPnuke was used to process the raw data, with reads discarded if the reads contained adapters or uncalled bases, had a mean Phred below 15, or lacked an exact constant-primer or identifier match. COPE v1.2.5 was used to merge the high-quality paired reads, and each unique nucleotide sequence was defined as a clonotype. Clonotypes were aligned to IMGT TRBV, TRBD and TRBJ reference segments using MiTCR v1.1. Analysis was restricted to V-J combinations with a frequency above 0.0001, which covered 99.2% of repertoires. The TCS score was defined as the ratio of F50 (clonal expansion) to E x V (chaos), calculated using BLOSUM62-based TCRdist between CDR3 peptides within each V-J. Welch's t-statistics and random forest reduced 500 to 550 V-J features to about 12, which were used in a naive Bayes classifier (R e1071). The similarity between thyroid and blood repertoires was quantified using the Morisita-Horn index. TCRdb reanalyzed the raw reads on its own, using fastp at Q25 for trimming and MiXCR for clone calling, and kept in-frame beta chains. Identical CDR3 protein sequences are pooled into one entry, listed with their most common genes and DNA. The authors' filters were not applied to this entry. In this sample the table shows about 510,000 distinct CDR3 sequences, 46% of which occur a single time. 44% of the sample is taken by the ten largest.

The V gene is TRBV29-1 and the J gene is TRBJ2-5; no D gene call is confident. The sequenced sample was peripheral blood or thyroid tissue (not recorded which). This sequence originates from an adult woman with Graves' disease, either hyperthyroidism or ophthalmopathy (not recorded which). This receptor carries the CDR3 CSVGPNRETQYL. The DNA reads TGCAGCGTTGGTCCAAACCGGGAGACCCAGTACCTC.